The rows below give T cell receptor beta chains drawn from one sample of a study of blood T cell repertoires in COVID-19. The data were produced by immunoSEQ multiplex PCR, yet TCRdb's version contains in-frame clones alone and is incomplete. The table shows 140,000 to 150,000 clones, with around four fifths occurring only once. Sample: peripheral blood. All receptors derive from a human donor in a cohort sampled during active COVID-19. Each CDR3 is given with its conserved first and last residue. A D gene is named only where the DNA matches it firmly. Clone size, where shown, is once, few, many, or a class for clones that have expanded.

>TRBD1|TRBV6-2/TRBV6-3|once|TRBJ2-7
TGTGCCAGCAGTCAGGGACAGGGCCCCTACGAGCAGTACTTC
CASSQGQGPYEQYF
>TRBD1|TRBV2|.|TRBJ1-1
TGTGCCAGCAGATCAGGACAGGGGCTTGAAGCTTTCTTT
CASRSGQGLEAFF
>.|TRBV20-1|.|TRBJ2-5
TGTAGTCTTCTGGCAGAGACCCAGTACTTC
CSLLAETQYF
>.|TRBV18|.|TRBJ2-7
TGTGCCAGCTCACCGGCTGGGAGCTCCTCGGGGGAGCAGTACTTC
CASSPAGSSSGEQYF
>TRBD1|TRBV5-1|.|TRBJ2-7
TGCGCCAGCAGCCTTGGGTCCGGACAGGGGGCATACGAGCAGTACTTC
CASSLGSGQGAYEQYF
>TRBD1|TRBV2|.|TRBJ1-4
TGTGCCAGCCGCTTGGGACAGGGGAATGAAAAACTGTTTTTT
CASRLGQGNEKLFF
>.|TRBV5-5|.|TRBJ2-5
TGTGCCAGCAGCTTGGGCAGCCAAGAGACCCAGTACTTC
CASSLGSQETQYF
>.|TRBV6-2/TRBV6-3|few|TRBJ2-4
TGTGCCAGCAGTTACTCTACAGGGTCGGGCATTCAGTACTTC
CASSYSTGSGIQYF
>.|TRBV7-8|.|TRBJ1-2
TGTGCCAGCAGCTGGAGGTCCTCGATGGGCTACACCTTC
CASSWRSSMGYTF
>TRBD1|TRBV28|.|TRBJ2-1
TGTGCCAGCAGTTCACAGGGGCGGGTTCCGTTCTTC
CASSSQGRVPFF
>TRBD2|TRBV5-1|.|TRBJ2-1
TGCGCCAGCAGCGGTCTAGCGGCAACCTACAATGAGCAGTTCTTC
CASSGLAATYNEQFF
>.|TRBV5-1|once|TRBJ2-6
TGCGCCAGCAGCTTGACAGGGTCCGGGGCCAACGTCCTGACTTTC
CASSLTGSGANVLTF
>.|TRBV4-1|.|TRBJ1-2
TGCGCCAGCAGCCGTCAATCAGGGCCACCAGACTATGGCTACACCTTC
CASSRQSGPPDYGYTF
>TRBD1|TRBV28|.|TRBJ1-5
TGTGCCAGCAGTTCGCAGGGGGCGCGTCAGCCCCAGCATTTT
CASSSQGARQPQHF
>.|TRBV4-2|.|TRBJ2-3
TGTGCCAGCGGTCAGGATACGCAGTATTTT
CASGQDTQYF
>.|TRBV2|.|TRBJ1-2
TGTGCCAGCCGGTCTTCTAACTATGGCTACACCTTC
CASRSSNYGYTF
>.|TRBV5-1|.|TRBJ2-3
TGCGCCAGCAGCTTACAGGACACAGATACGCAGTATTTT
CASSLQDTDTQYF
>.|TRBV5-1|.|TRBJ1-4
TGCGCCAGTAGCTATGGACACTATAATGAAAAACTGTTTTTT
CASSYGHYNEKLFF
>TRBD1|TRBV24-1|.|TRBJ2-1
TGTGCCACCAGTGATCACAGGGGAATTTATGAGCAGTTCTTC
CATSDHRGIYEQFF
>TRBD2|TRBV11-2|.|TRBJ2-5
TGTGCCAGCAGCCAGATTGGGGGGGGACAGACCCAGTACTTC
CASSQIGGGQTQYF
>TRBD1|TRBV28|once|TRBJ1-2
TGTGCCAGCAGTCTATTACAGGGGCCGAATGGCTACACCTTC
CASSLLQGPNGYTF
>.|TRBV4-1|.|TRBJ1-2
TGCGCCAGCAGCCCACCGGACAGCGGCGGCTACACCTTC
CASSPPDSGGYTF
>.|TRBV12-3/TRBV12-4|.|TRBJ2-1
TGTGCCAGCAGCCGTACTAATGAGCAGTTCTTC
CASSRTNEQFF
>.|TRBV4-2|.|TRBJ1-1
TGTGCCAGCAGCCAAGATCCCCACATCACGGCTTTCTTT
CASSQDPHITAFF
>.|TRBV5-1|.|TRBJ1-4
TGCGCCAGCAGCCCCGGGCGCCGGGGTGAAAAACTGTTTTTT
CASSPGRRGEKLFF
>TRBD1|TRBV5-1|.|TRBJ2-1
TGCGCCAGCAGCGTAAGTGGACAGGGGTTCAATGAGCAGTTCTTC
CASSVSGQGFNEQFF
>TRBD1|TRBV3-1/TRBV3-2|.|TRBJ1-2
TGTGCCAGCAGCTCTGACCAGGGGGCGCGGGGCTACACCTTC
CASSSDQGARGYTF
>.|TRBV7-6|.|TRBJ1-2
TGTGCCAGCAGCTCCCCGAGAGAGGGGGCTAACTATGGCTACACCTTC
CASSSPREGANYGYTF